This T cell receptor (beta chain) was captured in a study of T cell responses to AZD1222 COVID-19 vaccine. On this clone itself: Its antigen is undetermined.

Assay: immunoSEQ multiplex PCR; the TCRdb copy retains only in-frame clones and omits some. The table shows some 130,000 clones, with approximately 90% occurring only once. The germline CDR1 and CDR2 sequences are SGHRS and YFSETQ. Deletions cut 0 bases from V and 2 bases from J, with 11 bases between. The CDR3 loop spans 15 amino acids. Overall study findings and caveats: Vaccine-associated CD4 TCRs ranged over spike, dominating at 160-218 and 743-854. Only five to seven AZD1222 recipients were seropositive at baseline. Spike-specific TCR breadth and depth grew following two AZD1222 doses. In a largely white British group with more females than males, clonal diversity was possibly underestimated.

This clonotype originated in an adult in good health. Sequences were derived from peripheral blood, sampled on day 0 of AZD1222 vaccination. This chain connects TRBV5-1 to TRBJ1-2; no clear D gene. Written as DNA, the CDR3 is TGCGCCAGCAGCTTGGATTCTCTCGGGAACTATGGCTACACCTTC. This sequence encodes CASSLDSLGNYGYTF.